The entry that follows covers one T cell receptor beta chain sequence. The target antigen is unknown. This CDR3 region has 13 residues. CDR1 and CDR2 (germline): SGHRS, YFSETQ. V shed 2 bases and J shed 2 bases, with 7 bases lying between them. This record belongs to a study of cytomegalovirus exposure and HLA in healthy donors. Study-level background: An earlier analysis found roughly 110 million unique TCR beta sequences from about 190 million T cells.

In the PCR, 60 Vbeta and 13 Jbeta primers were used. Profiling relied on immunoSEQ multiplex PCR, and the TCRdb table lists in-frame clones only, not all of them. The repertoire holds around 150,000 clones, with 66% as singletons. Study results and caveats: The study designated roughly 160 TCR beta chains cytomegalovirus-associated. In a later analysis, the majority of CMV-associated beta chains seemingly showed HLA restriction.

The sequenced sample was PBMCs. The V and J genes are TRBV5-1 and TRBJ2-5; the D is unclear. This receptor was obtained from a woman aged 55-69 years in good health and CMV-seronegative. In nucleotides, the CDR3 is TGCGCCAGCAGCTTCAAGGAGCAAGAGACCCAGTACTTC. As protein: CASSFKEQETQYF.